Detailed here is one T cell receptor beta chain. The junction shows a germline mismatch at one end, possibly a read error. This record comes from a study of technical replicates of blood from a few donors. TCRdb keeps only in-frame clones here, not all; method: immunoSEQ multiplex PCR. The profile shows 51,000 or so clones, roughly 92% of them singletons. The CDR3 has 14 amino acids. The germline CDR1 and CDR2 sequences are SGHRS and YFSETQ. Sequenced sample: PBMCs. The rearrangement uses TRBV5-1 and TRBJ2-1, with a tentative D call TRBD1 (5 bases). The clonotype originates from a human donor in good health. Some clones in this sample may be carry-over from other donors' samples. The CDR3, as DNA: TGCGCCAGCCGCTTGCCCTCAGGGTTCAATGAGCAGTTCTTC. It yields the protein CASRLPSGFNEQFF.